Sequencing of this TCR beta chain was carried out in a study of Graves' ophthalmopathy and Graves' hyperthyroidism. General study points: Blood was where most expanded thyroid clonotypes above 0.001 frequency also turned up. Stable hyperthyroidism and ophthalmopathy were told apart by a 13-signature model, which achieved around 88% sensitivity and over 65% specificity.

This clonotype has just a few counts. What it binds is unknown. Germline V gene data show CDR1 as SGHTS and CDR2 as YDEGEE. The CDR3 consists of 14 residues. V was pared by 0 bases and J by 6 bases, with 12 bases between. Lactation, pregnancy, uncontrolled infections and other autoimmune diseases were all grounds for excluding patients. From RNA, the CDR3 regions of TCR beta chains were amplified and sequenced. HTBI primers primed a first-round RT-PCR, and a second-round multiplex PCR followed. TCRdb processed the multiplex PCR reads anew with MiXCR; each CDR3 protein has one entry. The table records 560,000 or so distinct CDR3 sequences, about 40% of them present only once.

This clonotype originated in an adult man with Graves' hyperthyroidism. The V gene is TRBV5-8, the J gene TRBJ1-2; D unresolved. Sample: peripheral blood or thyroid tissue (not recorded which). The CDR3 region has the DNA TGTGCCAGCAGCTTGGTATCTCTAGTCGATGGCTACACCTTC. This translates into CASSLVSLVDGYTF.